Shown below are 15 T cell receptor beta chains from a single sample sequenced in a study of CD4 T cells in lung cancer (dated 2019 in TCRdb). The library was made by the immunoSEQ multiplex PCR assay. Here the immuneACCESS table is served through TCRdb, limited to in-frame sequences with V and J called. Missing clones are a known gap in these copies; in checked studies unresolved V genes cover under half, and the rest lacks a known reason. The sample yields 10,000 to 11,000 clones; more than 60% were counted once. Roughly 14% of the sample is in the top ten clones. Non-adjacent lung tissue was taken as far as possible from the malignant lesion, at least 3 cm away, from the same resection. The material sequenced was normal lung tissue taken away from the tumor. These receptor sequences come from a man in his sixties with non-small cell lung cancer.

The V gene is TRBV15, the J gene TRBJ1-4; 10 positions match TRBD1. CDR3 length equals 20 residues. With 2 bases clipped from V and 2 bases from J, the junction kept 14 bases outside the gene matches. Germline V lookup: CDR1 LNHNV, CDR2 YYDKDF (reference sequence). DNA for the CDR3: TGTGCCACCAGCAGAAAGGCCCCGGGACAGGGGAGTGGGACTAATGAAAAACTGTTTTTT. Its translation: CATSRKAPGQGSGTNEKLFF.

The V gene is TRBV28, the J gene TRBJ2-7; TRBD1 aligns across 7 bases. From germline, CDR1 is MDHEN and CDR2 SYDVKM. The V and J ends lost 8 bases and 2 bases, in that order; junction bases with no gene match: 6. This CDR3 comprises 13 residues. This CDR3 is CASYDRETYEQYF. Here the CDR3 DNA reads TGTGCCAGCTACGACAGGGAAACCTACGAGCAGTACTTC.

V usage is TRBV6-5 and J usage is TRBJ2-3, with TRBD2 identical over 11 bases. The germline gives CDR1 MNHEY, CDR2 SVGAGI. V lost 7 bases and J lost 4; bases outside the gene matches: 7. This CDR3 comprises 15 residues. For the CDR3, the DNA is TGTGCCAGCATTTTCACTAGCGGGAGTGCAGATACGCAGTATTTT. Amino acid sequence: CASIFTSGSADTQYF.

A single count supports this clone. The genes are TRBV6-6 and TRBJ1-1; no clear D. CDR1 and CDR2 from the germline V gene are MNHNY and SVGAGI (reference sequence). The CDR3 is 12 residues long. V lost 6 bases and J lost 8, with 13 bases in between. The CDR3, as DNA: TGTGCCAGCAGAAAAACTACACCAGAAGCTTTCTTT. Protein sequence: CASRKTTPEAFF.

The gene calls are TRBV29-1 and TRBJ2-3; 8 nucleotides line up with TRBD2. The germline gives CDR1 SQVTM, CDR2 ANQGSEA. The ends lost 7 bases at V and 2 bases at J; junction bases unmatched: 5. CDR3 length: 13 amino acids. The CDR3 region has the DNA TGCAGCGGAGCGGGAGAGGTCACAGATACGCAGTATTTT. Residues: CSGAGEVTDTQYF.

V usage is TRBV5-3 and J usage is TRBJ1-2; 9 bases map to TRBD1. TRBV5-3 is identified as an open reading frame with a role that is uncertain. This CDR3 comprises 16 residues. J gave up 5 bases and V 0 bases, and 8 bases lay outside the gene matches. The CDR3 bases are TGTGCCAGAAGCTTGGGAGCGGGACAGGGTCGTTATGGCTACACCTTC. Translating it yields CARSLGAGQGRYGYTF.

V is TRBV9 and J is TRBJ2-7; 14 nucleotides agree with TRBD2. The CDR3 sequence is 15 residues long. With V trimmed by 4 bases and J by 5 bases, 5 bases remained unmatched. Per the germline V gene, CDR1 is SGDLS and CDR2 is YYNGEE. The chain's CDR3 is CASSSQGLAGDEQYF. CDR3 DNA: TGTGCCAGCAGCAGCCAGGGACTAGCGGGAGACGAGCAGTACTTC.

Sample share makes this clone medium-sized (0.01 to 0.1%). V is TRBV18 and J is TRBJ2-7, with D possibly TRBD1 on 5 matching bases. Per germline, CDR1 KGHSH and CDR2 LQKENI. The CDR3 is 15 residues long. Trimming shortened V by 1 base and J by 0 bases, and 10 bases separated the two germline ends. CDR3 nucleotides: TGTGCCAGCTCACCACAGCCGGACAACTCCTACGAGCAGTACTTC. Protein sequence: CASSPQPDNSYEQYF.

A few counts support this clone. CDR3 protein: CSPLGGDEQYF. In DNA, the CDR3 is TGCAGTCCTCTCGGGGGAGACGAGCAGTACTTC. The J gene is TRBJ2-7, the V gene TRBV20-1; possibly TRBD2 for D (6 bases). Trimming pared 8 bases from V and 5 bases from J, leaving 13 bases between. The CDR3 is 11 residues long. CDR1 and CDR2 (germline): DFQATT, SNEGSKA (reference sequence).

The CDR3 coding sequence is TGTGCCAGCAGCTTTGCAGGCCAGAACACTGAAGCTTTCTTT. Translating gives CASSFAGQNTEAFF. The chain is built from TRBV11-2 and TRBJ1-1; D gene ambiguous. V shed 3 bases and J shed 1 base, with 9 bases lying between them. This CDR3 spans 14 amino acids. Per germline, CDR1 SGHAT and CDR2 FQNNGV.

In this sample, this clone is medium-sized (0.01 to 0.1%). The genes are TRBV27 and TRBJ2-1; possibly TRBD2 for D (7 bases). The V end was cut by 6 bases, the J end by 1 base, with 22 bases between. Germline lookup yields CDR1 MNHEY and CDR2 SMNVEV (reference sequence). CDR3 length: 18 amino acids. CDR3 in DNA: TGTGCCAGCAGCTCCTTAGGGGGGGGTGACCCTTCCTACAATGAGCAGTTCTTC. Translated: CASSSLGGGDPSYNEQFF.

The chain recombines TRBV15 with TRBJ2-1; D might be TRBD1 (5 bases). CDR3 length equals 15 residues. Per germline, CDR1 LNHNV and CDR2 YYDKDF (reference sequence). Trimming pared 0 bases from V and 4 bases from J, leaving 10 bases between. In nucleotides, the CDR3 is TGTGCCACCAGCAGAGATGGGGCGGAGTACAATGAGCAGTTCTTC. This encodes CATSRDGAEYNEQFF.

The chain recombines TRBV18 with TRBJ2-7; TRBD2 aligns across 10 bases. The trim removed 2 bases at V and 2 bases at J, leaving 0 bases unmatched. Germline CDR1 KGHSH, CDR2 LQKENI. The CDR3 totals 14 residues. CDR3 protein: CASSPGLAAYEQYF. CDR3 nucleotides: TGTGCCAGCTCACCAGGACTAGCGGCCTACGAGCAGTACTTC.

This clone was seen only a few times. The rearrangement uses TRBV27 and TRBJ1-1; 7 bases are a match to TRBD1. In germline, CDR1 is MNHEY, CDR2 SMNVEV (reference sequence). J gave up 5 bases and V 6 bases, and 9 bases lay outside the gene matches. The CDR3 is made up of 14 amino acids. The CDR3 region is CASRYLDRFTEAFF. The CDR3 coding sequence is TGTGCCAGCAGATACTTGGACAGGTTTACTGAAGCTTTCTTT.

The chain couples TRBV6-5 to TRBJ1-3; D is uncertain. V shed 8 bases and J shed 4 bases, with 6 bases lying between them. Germline CDR1 and CDR2: MNHEY and SVGAGI. CDR3 length: 11 amino acids. The CDR3: CASAQGNTIYF. The CDR3, as DNA: TGTGCCAGCGCCCAGGGAAACACCATATATTTT.